The table lists the clone carrying this T cell receptor beta chain with a count of one. The antigen remains unidentified. The protocol was immunoSEQ multiplex PCR, while the TCRdb copy is restricted to in-frame clones and leaves out a portion. Among 150,000 to 200,000 clones listed, 92% were seen once. This CDR3 comprises 13 residues. V gave up 0 bases and J gave up 4 bases, with 7 bases separating them. Germline values: CDR1 GTSNPN, CDR2 SVGIG (reference sequence). The data originate from a study of T cell responses to AZD1222 COVID-19 vaccine. Findings of the study overall: Dominant at 160-218 and 743-854, vaccine-associated CD4 TCRs also spanned spike. Scientists sampled the repertoires only once the peak T cell response had passed. It was only 6 or 7 AZD1222 recipients who were seropositive at baseline. The donor cohort was predominantly white British with a female majority, and clonal diversity may have been underestimated.

The gene calls are TRBV30 and TRBJ1-3; no clear D gene. The origin of this receptor is an adult who received the AZD1222 COVID-19 vaccine. The specimen comprised peripheral blood, sampled 28 days after the second AZD1222 dose. The CDR3 DNA is TGTGCCTGGAGTGTGAATCACGGAAACACCATATATTTT. It translates to CAWSVNHGNTIYF.